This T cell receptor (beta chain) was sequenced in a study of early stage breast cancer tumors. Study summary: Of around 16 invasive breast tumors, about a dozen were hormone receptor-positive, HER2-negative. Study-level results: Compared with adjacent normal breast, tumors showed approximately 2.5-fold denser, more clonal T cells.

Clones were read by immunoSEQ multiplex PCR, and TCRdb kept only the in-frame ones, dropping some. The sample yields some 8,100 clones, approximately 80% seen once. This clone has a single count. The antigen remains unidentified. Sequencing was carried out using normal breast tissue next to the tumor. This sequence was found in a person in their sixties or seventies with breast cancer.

The CDR3 coding sequence is TGTGCCAGCAGTTCCCGGAATGGGGAGGAAAAACTGTTTTTT. It is translated as CASSSRNGEEKLFF. The chain links TRBV28 to TRBJ1-4; unclear D gene. There are 14 residues in the CDR3. The germline V gene encodes CDR1 MDHEN and CDR2 SYDVKM. V was pared by 4 bases and J by 8 bases, with 14 bases between.